A single T cell receptor (beta chain) is shown here with its context. Its specificity is unknown. The CDR3 runs to 11 residues. Trimming cost V 4 bases and J 13 bases; bases outside gene matches: 2. The germline CDR1 and CDR2 sequences are MDHEN and SYDVKM. TCRdb used MiXCR to reprocess the 5' RACE reads, holding one entry per CDR3 protein. The table records about 350,000 distinct CDR3 sequences, around 15% of them present only once. This entry comes from a study of T-cell memory formation after mild COVID-19. About the research overall: TCR clusters showed largely donor specificity.

Whole-study results and caveats: Whether second-wave clones peaking at day 37 were SARS-CoV-2 specific went unconfirmed. Mainly in CM and EM were contracting CD4+ clones; CD8+ were in EMRA. Balance between CD4 and CD8 was seen in clones contracting day 15 to 85, and a CD4+ lean was seen in later expanders.

Sequencing used PBMCs or a T cell subset sorted from them (not recorded which). The receptor was derived from a man aged 18 to 35 who had mild COVID-19 (a few samples of this study predate the infection). Cell type and time point are not known. The chain uses TRBV28 and TRBJ1-4; 8 positions agree with TRBD1. The CDR3 nucleotides are TGTGCCAGCAGTTGGGGACAGGCACTGTTTTTT. Its translation is CASSWGQALFF.